What follows are 11 T cell receptor beta chains derived from one specimen sequenced in a study of early T cells in non-severe SARS-CoV-2 infection. TCRdb passed the 5' RACE reads through MiXCR, listing each CDR3 protein once. The data contain about 52,000 distinct CDR3 sequences, 8% to 13% of them singletons. The sequenced material came from whole blood. Source of these receptors: an adult who was a healthcare worker with PCR-confirmed SARS-CoV-2 infection or an uninfected control (not recorded which).

This clonotype has only a few counts. This CDR3 is CASSQAKGFGYTF. The CDR3 region has the DNA TGTGCCAGCAGCCAAGCGAAGGGCTTCGGCTACACCTTC. The gene calls are TRBV3-1 and TRBJ1-2; D gene unclear. V lost 1 base and J lost 8, with 11 bases in between. The CDR3 has 13 residues. The germline gives CDR1 LGHDT, CDR2 YNNKEL (reference sequence).

This clonotype was seen ten or more times. This chain uses TRBV28 with TRBJ2-1; 8 nucleotides agree with TRBD2. From germline, CDR1 is MDHEN and CDR2 SYDVKM. The CDR3 totals 16 residues. V lost 4 bases and J lost 4; bases outside the gene matches: 9. CDR3 residues: CASSSPGTSIYNEQFF. The CDR3 DNA follows: TGTGCCAGCAGTTCCCCGGGGACTAGTATTTACAATGAGCAGTTCTTC.

The chain links TRBV6-5 to TRBJ1-4; no firm D call. Germline lookup yields CDR1 MNHEY and CDR2 SVGAGI. The CDR3 length is 13 residues. DNA of the CDR3: TGTGCAAGCGGTCGAGCGTCTAATGAAAAACTGTTTTTT. It translates to CASGRASNEKLFF.

The chain uses TRBV20-1 and TRBJ2-2; TRBD1 matches at 8 bases. Germline trimming cut 3 bases from V and 6 bases from J; bases unmatched to any gene: 3. The CDR3 length is 13 residues. The germline V gene has CDR1 DFQATT and CDR2 SNEGSKA (reference sequence). CDR3 sequence: CSASRGLAGELFF. Here the CDR3 DNA reads TGCAGTGCTAGCAGGGGGCTGGCCGGGGAGCTGTTTTTT.

This clonotype has ten or more counts. This rearrangement joins TRBV11-2 to TRBJ1-2; the D is unclear. Germline assignment: CDR1 SGHAT and CDR2 FQNNGV. The CDR3 covers 13 residues. V was pared by 2 bases and J by 0 bases, with 4 bases between. The DNA of the CDR3 is TGTGCCAGCAGCTTACGAACTAACTATGGCTACACCTTC. The encoded protein is CASSLRTNYGYTF.

The chain couples TRBV10-2 to TRBJ2-3; possible D gene TRBD2, 5 bases. The germline gives CDR1 WSHSY, CDR2 SAAADI. V was clipped by 7 bases and J by 6 bases, with 11 bases between them. The CDR3 contains 12 residues. CDR3 coding DNA: TGCGCCAGCAACGGGATTTCGGATACGCAGTATTTT. Its protein product is CASNGISDTQYF.

At least ten counts were recorded for this clonotype. This chain joins TRBV6-6 and TRBJ2-1; 9 bases align to TRBD2. The germline CDR1 and CDR2 sequences are MNHNY and SVGAGI (reference sequence). V was pared by 6 bases and J by 3 bases, with 9 bases of the junction left unmatched. This CDR3 region has 16 residues. CDR3 bases: TGTGCCAGCAGCCCGACTAGCGGTAGATTCTACAATGAGCAGTTCTTC. Amino acids: CASSPTSGRFYNEQFF.

This clonotype was seen more than once but under ten times. The CDR3 loop reads CASSWDRNMNTEAFF. DNA for the CDR3: TGTGCCAGCAGTTGGGACCGGAACATGAACACTGAAGCTTTCTTT. The chain couples TRBV12-3 or TRBV12-4 to TRBJ1-1; D might be TRBD1 (5 bases). This CDR3 is 15 amino acids long. V lost 4 bases and J lost 0, with 12 bases in between.

The chain recombines TRBV4-1 with TRBJ1-2, with 7 bases fitting TRBD1. CDR1 is MGHRA and CDR2 is YSYEKL in the germline V gene. The CDR3 is 15 amino acids. Unmatched junction bases numbered 9, after V lost 5 bases and J lost 3 bases. CDR3 residues: CASSILTTGYYGYTF. CDR3 in DNA: TGCGCCAGCAGCATATTAACGACAGGGTACTATGGCTACACCTTC.

This clonotype came up many times. This chain uses TRBV15 with TRBJ2-2; TRBD2 is a possible D gene (5 bases). There are 15 residues in the CDR3. Germline V gene data show CDR1 as LNHNV and CDR2 as YYDKDF (reference sequence). V gave up 2 bases and J gave up 3 bases, with 10 bases separating them. The CDR3 sequence: CATSRSGPYTGELFF. In nucleotides, the CDR3 is TGTGCCACCAGCAGAAGCGGACCTTACACCGGGGAGCTGTTTTTT.

This clonotype turned up a few times. The chain combines TRBV5-1 with TRBJ1-2; D remains unclear. V was pared by 3 bases and J by 4 bases, with 13 bases between. The CDR3 is 14 amino acids. Germline loops: CDR1 SGHRS, CDR2 YFSETQ. For the CDR3, the DNA is TGCGCCAGCAGCTATTCCGCCCCTTCCTATGGCTACACCTTC. Translated: CASSYSAPSYGYTF.